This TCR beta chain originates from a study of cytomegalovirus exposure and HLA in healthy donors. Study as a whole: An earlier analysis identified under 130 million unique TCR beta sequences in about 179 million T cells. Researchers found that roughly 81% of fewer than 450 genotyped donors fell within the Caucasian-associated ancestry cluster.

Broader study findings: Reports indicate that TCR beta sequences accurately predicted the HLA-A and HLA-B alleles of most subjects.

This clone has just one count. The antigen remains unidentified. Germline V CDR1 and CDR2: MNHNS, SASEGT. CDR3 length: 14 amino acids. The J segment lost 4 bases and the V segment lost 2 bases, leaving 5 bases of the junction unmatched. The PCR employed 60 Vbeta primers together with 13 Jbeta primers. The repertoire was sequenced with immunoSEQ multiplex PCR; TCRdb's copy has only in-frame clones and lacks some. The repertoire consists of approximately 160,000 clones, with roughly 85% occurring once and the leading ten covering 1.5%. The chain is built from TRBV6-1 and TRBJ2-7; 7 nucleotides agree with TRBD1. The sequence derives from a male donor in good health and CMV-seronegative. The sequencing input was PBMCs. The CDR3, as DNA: TGTGCCAGCAGTGAACCAGACAGGGAGTACGAGCAGTACTTC. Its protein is CASSEPDREYEQYF.